What follows are 25 T cell receptor beta chains derived from one specimen sequenced in a study of blood T cell repertoires in COVID-19. The method was immunoSEQ multiplex PCR; TCRdb's version includes in-frame clones alone and lacks a portion of them. There are roughly 380,000 clones in the sample; about nine tenths occur only once, and 1.5% to 1.8% lies in the top ten. The sample comprised peripheral blood. All receptors come from a woman aged 35 to 49 with COVID-19, enrolled during active disease.

The genes are TRBV18 and TRBJ2-7; 8 nucleotides line up with TRBD1. V was clipped by 4 bases and J by 5 bases; unmatched bases: 10. The CDR3 runs to 15 residues. Germline CDR1 reads KGHSH; CDR2 reads LQKENI. CDR3 amino acids: CASSRVISGGDEQYF. As DNA, the CDR3 is TGTGCCAGCTCACGGGTCATCTCAGGGGGCGACGAGCAGTACTTC.

The gene calls are TRBV19 and TRBJ1-4, with TRBD1 identical over 9 bases. V lost 7 bases to trimming and J lost 7 bases; unmatched junction nucleotides: 7. CDR1 LNHDA and CDR2 SQIVND come from the germline V gene (reference sequence). The CDR3 spans 14 residues. The CDR3 bases are TGTGCCAGTAACCCGGGACAGGGTCGTGAAAAACTGTTTTTT. Translating it yields CASNPGQGREKLFF.

This clone was found once. The chain couples TRBV4-3 to TRBJ1-1; 7 bases map to TRBD1. V dropped 3 bases and J dropped 4; count of bases not matched to a gene: 5. This CDR3 contains 14 residues. Germline CDR1 reads LGHNA; CDR2 reads YSLEER. For the CDR3, the DNA is TGCGCCAGCAGCCATGCCGGGACAGTCACTGAAGCTTTCTTT. Its translation: CASSHAGTVTEAFF.

The chain recombines TRBV28 with TRBJ1-6, with D possibly being TRBD1 (6 bases). The germline CDR1 and CDR2 sequences are MDHEN and SYDVKM. V lost 3 bases and J lost 7, with 25 bases in between. The CDR3 runs 19 residues. The CDR3 reads CASSFRLGDPQGPNSPLHF. Written as DNA, the CDR3 is TGTGCCAGCAGTTTTAGGTTGGGGGATCCACAGGGACCGAATTCACCCCTCCACTTT.

This chain connects TRBV6-5 to TRBJ2-1; tentative D call: TRBD1 (6 bases). Germline V gene data show CDR1 as MNHEY and CDR2 as SVGAGI. The CDR3 has 15 residues. Trimming left V 6 bases short and J 0 bases short, with 12 bases between. The CDR3, as DNA: TGTGCCAGCAGATGGACAGCCATCTCCTACAATGAGCAGTTCTTC. This codes for CASRWTAISYNEQFF.

CDR3: CASNQGVMDSPLHF. CDR3 coding DNA: TGTGCCAGCAACCAGGGCGTAATGGATTCACCCCTCCACTTT. The chain combines TRBV28 with TRBJ1-6; weak D call: TRBD1 (5 bases). There are 14 residues in the CDR3. Trimming shortened V by 7 bases and J by 8 bases, and 15 bases separated the two germline ends. In germline, CDR1 is MDHEN, CDR2 SYDVKM.

To note about this clone: The same CDR3 can be traced to other DNA sequences in this sample. The CDR3 DNA reads TGTGCCAGCGCAAACTGGTTGGGCTACACCTTC. Residues: CASANWLGYTF. The J gene is TRBJ1-2, the V gene TRBV7-2; D gene unclear. Germline lookup yields CDR1 SGHTA and CDR2 FQGNSA. This CDR3 spans 11 amino acids. Between the trimmed V and J ends, which lost 8 bases and 8 bases, there was a span of 12 bases.

The chain carries TRBV19 and TRBJ1-6; D call uncertain. Germline V lookup: CDR1 LNHDA, CDR2 SQIVND (reference sequence). V lost 3 bases to trimming and J lost 10 bases, with 16 bases between them. The CDR3 is made up of 15 amino acids. The CDR3 region is CASSMSRSLKSPLHF. The CDR3 nucleotides read TGTGCCAGTAGTATGAGTCGGAGTTTGAAATCACCCCTCCACTTT.

The chain carries TRBV27 and TRBJ1-6, with D perhaps matching TRBD1 (5 bases). Trimming pared 5 bases from V and 6 bases from J, leaving 14 bases between. The germline V gene has CDR1 MNHEY and CDR2 SMNVEV (reference sequence). This CDR3 contains 15 residues. The DNA for the CDR3 is TGTGCCAGCAGTAGAACCCCGACAGTTAATTCACCCCTCCACTTT. Translated: CASSRTPTVNSPLHF.

CDR3 in amino acids: CSASRTGTNTEAFF. Written as DNA, the CDR3 is TGCAGTGCTAGTAGGACAGGGACCAACACTGAAGCTTTCTTT. The gene calls are TRBV20-1 and TRBJ1-1; the match to TRBD1 covers 8 bases. The V gene end was trimmed by 3 bases and the J gene end by 2 bases; junction bases not matched to a gene: 5. Germline V gene sequence: CDR1 DFQATT, CDR2 SNEGSKA (reference sequence). The CDR3 is made up of 14 amino acids.

This clone was recorded only once. The genes are TRBV28 and TRBJ1-4, with D hard to call. Germline CDR1 is MDHEN and CDR2 is SYDVKM. The CDR3 extends over 13 amino acids. The V and J ends lost 8 bases and 2 bases respectively, with 9 bases between them. The CDR3 reads CASRGSTNEKLFF. The CDR3 bases are TGTGCCAGCCGGGGATCGACTAATGAAAAACTGTTTTTT. Variable domain in full (rest from reference TRBV28 and TRBJ1-4): DVKVTQSSRYLVKRTGEKVFLECVQDMDHENMFWYRQDPGLGLRLIYFSYDVKMKEKGDIPEGYSVSREKKERFSLILESASTNQTSMYLCASRGSTNEKLFFGSGTQLSVL.

The J gene is TRBJ2-3, the V gene TRBV27; TRBD2 matches 11 bases. The CDR3 consists of 16 residues. J lost 2 bases, V lost 5 bases, and 6 bases had no gene match. Germline V gene data show CDR1 as MNHEY and CDR2 as SMNVEV (reference sequence). The CDR3 sequence: CASSPGTSGYTDTQYF. DNA of the CDR3: TGTGCCAGCAGTCCGGGGACTAGCGGATACACAGATACGCAGTATTTT.

The chain is built from TRBV6-2 or TRBV6-3 and TRBJ1-6; 9 positions match TRBD1. CDR3 length: 14 amino acids. V was clipped by 5 bases and J by 9 bases; unmatched bases: 5. Germline CDR1 and CDR2: MNHEY and SVGEGT. The CDR3 reads CASSPDRGSSPLHF. CDR3 nucleotide sequence: TGTGCCAGCAGTCCGGACAGGGGAAGTTCACCCCTCCACTTT.

The rearrangement joins TRBV7-3 to TRBJ2-1; 9 bases map to TRBD2. CDR1 and CDR2 from the germline V gene are SGHTA and FQGTGA. The CDR3 runs to 15 residues. V dropped 0 bases and J dropped 9; count of bases not matched to a gene: 6. CDR3 sequence: CASSLTSGGRAEQFF. The CDR3 bases are TGTGCCAGCAGCTTAACTAGCGGGGGTCGAGCTGAGCAGTTCTTC.

The chain uses TRBV5-1 and TRBJ2-1, with 10 positions matching TRBD1. The trim removed 4 bases at V and 4 bases at J, leaving 5 bases unmatched. The germline V gene has CDR1 SGHRS and CDR2 YFSETQ. This CDR3 has 15 amino acids. CDR3 sequence (DNA): TGCGCCAGCAGCGGACAGGGGGGAGAGTACAATGAGCAGTTCTTC. It yields the protein CASSGQGGEYNEQFF.

This rearrangement joins TRBV27 to TRBJ1-1, with D tentatively TRBD1 (5 bases). CDR1 MNHEY and CDR2 SMNVEV come from the germline V gene (reference sequence). CDR3 length: 13 residues. Trimming took off 2 bases at V and 1 base at J, with 5 bases between the two ends. As DNA, the CDR3 is TGTGCCAGCAGTTTACAGGGGAACACTGAAGCTTTCTTT. This gives the protein CASSLQGNTEAFF.

The genes are TRBV4-1 and TRBJ1-5; 10 nucleotides agree with TRBD1. Per germline, CDR1 MGHRA and CDR2 YSYEKL. This CDR3 comprises 17 residues. Trimming removed 1 base from V and 3 bases from J; junction bases left unmatched: 6. For the CDR3, the DNA is TGCGCCAGCAGCCAAGTTATAGGGACAGGGGTCAATCAGCCCCAGCATTTT. This encodes CASSQVIGTGVNQPQHF.

This chain links TRBV7-2 with TRBJ2-5; TRBD1 aligns across 11 bases. Trimming took 4 bases from V and 5 from J; bases not matched to a gene: 6. Germline V gene data show CDR1 as SGHTA and CDR2 as FQGNSA. The CDR3 sequence is 15 residues long. The CDR3 DNA reads as TGTGCCAGCAGCTCGGACAGGGGGCGCGTGGAGACCCAGTACTTC. Translating it yields CASSSDRGRVETQYF.

The chain employs TRBV11-1 and TRBJ2-3, with a weak D call TRBD1 (6 bases). This CDR3 spans 15 amino acids. The V end lost 5 bases, the J end lost 7 bases, and 19 bases lay between the germline ends. Per the germline V gene, CDR1 is SGHAT and CDR2 is FQDESV (reference sequence). Written as DNA, the CDR3 is TGTGCCAGCAGCATACTAAACACAGGGTTGTATACGCAGTATTTT. This codes for CASSILNTGLYTQYF.

This clone was seen a single time. The chain couples TRBV7-8 to TRBJ1-2; 9 bases align to TRBD1. Germline loops: CDR1 SGHVS, CDR2 FQNEAQ. V dropped 5 bases and J dropped 7; count of bases not matched to a gene: 8. CDR3 length equals 14 residues. The CDR3 DNA reads TGTGCCAGCAGCATCCGGGACAGGGACTTTGGCTACACCTTC. This sequence encodes CASSIRDRDFGYTF.

V is TRBV19 and J is TRBJ2-3, with TRBD2 identical over 11 bases. CDR1 LNHDA and CDR2 SQIVND come from the germline V gene (reference sequence). The length of the CDR3 is 14 residues. J gave up 5 bases and V 6 bases, and 4 bases lay outside the gene matches. This chain's CDR3 is CASSLAGGRDTQYF. The CDR3 DNA follows: TGTGCCAGTAGCCTAGCGGGAGGAAGAGATACGCAGTATTTT.

CDR3: CASSPGGTLYEQYF. The CDR3 DNA reads as TGTGCCAGCAGCCCGGGGGGAACCCTCTACGAGCAGTACTTC. This chain joins TRBV6-2 or TRBV6-3 and TRBJ2-7, with 7 nucleotides matching TRBD2. Trimming took 6 bases from V and 3 from J; bases not matched to a gene: 8. Germline lookup yields CDR1 MNHEY and CDR2 SVGEGT. The CDR3 loop spans 14 amino acids.

This clone has only one observation. This chain connects TRBV5-1 to TRBJ1-2; 11 bases are shared with TRBD1. The V and J ends lost 4 bases and 6 bases, in that order; junction bases with no gene match: 5. CDR1 and CDR2 (germline): SGHRS, YFSETQ. The CDR3 sequence is 14 residues long. This CDR3 reads CASSAGTGGDGYTF. CDR3 sequence (DNA): TGCGCCAGCAGCGCCGGGACAGGGGGAGATGGCTACACCTTC.

Only a few counts were recorded for this clone. This sequence joins TRBV7-9 and TRBJ2-5; TRBD1 matches at 8 bases. The CDR3 runs to 14 residues. V gave up 1 base and J gave up 5 bases; unmatched junction bases: 3. Germline CDR1 and CDR2: SEHNR and FQNEAQ (reference sequence). The CDR3 region is CASSLGQGAETQYF. The CDR3 coding sequence is TGTGCCAGCAGCTTAGGCCAGGGGGCGGAGACCCAGTACTTC.

This clone was recorded only once. Other DNA sequences in this specimen translate into the identical CDR3. The V and J genes are TRBV11-3 and TRBJ1-1; possible D gene TRBD1, 5 bases. Trimming removed 1 base at V and 4 bases at J, with 7 bases between. CDR1 is SGHNT, CDR2 YENEEA, per germline. The CDR3 runs 13 residues. Here the CDR3 reads CASSLVGGTEAFF. The CDR3 DNA is TGTGCCAGCAGCTTAGTCGGGGGCACTGAAGCTTTCTTT. Full variable domain (missing parts from reference TRBV11-3 and TRBJ1-1): EAGVVQSPRYKIIEKKQPVAFWCNPISGHNTLYWYLQNLGQGPELLIRYENEEAVDDSQLPKDRFSAERLKGVDSTLKIQPAELGDSAVYLCASSLVGGTEAFFGQGTRLTVV.